Following are 24 T cell receptor beta chains from one sample sequenced in a study of cytomegalovirus exposure and HLA in healthy donors. The PCR made use of 60 Vbeta and 13 Jbeta primers. Data came from immunoSEQ multiplex PCR; TCRdb stores just in-frame clones and leaves some out. The table lists 70,000 to 90,000 clones, under 80% of them singletons. The sample taken for sequencing was PBMCs. Receptor source: a man between 60 and 75 years old in good health and CMV-seropositive.

The chain recombines TRBV4-1 with TRBJ1-2; D is unresolved. In germline, CDR1 is MGHRA, CDR2 YSYEKL. V gave up 1 base and J gave up 12 bases, with 12 bases separating them. The CDR3 consists of 12 residues. CDR3 DNA sequence: TGCGCCAGCAGCCAAGGTGACACGCGCAACACCTTC. As protein: CASSQGDTRNTF.

The V gene is TRBV6-5, the J gene TRBJ1-1, with D possibly TRBD1 on 5 matching bases. The germline V and J ends were trimmed by 2 bases and 0 bases, with 7 bases remaining between them. In germline, CDR1 is MNHEY, CDR2 SVGAGI. There are 14 residues in the CDR3. CDR3 amino acids: CASSYLDMNTEAFF. CDR3 nucleotide sequence: TGTGCCAGCAGTTACCTGGACATGAACACTGAAGCTTTCTTT.

This clone was picked up a small number of times. This chain links TRBV7-8 with TRBJ1-2; 7 bases map to TRBD1. CDR1 is SGHVS, CDR2 FQNEAQ, per germline. Germline trimming cut 5 bases from V and 1 base from J; bases unmatched to any gene: 13. The CDR3 length is 17 residues. The CDR3 reads CASSPRQGQAGNYGYTF. Written as DNA, the CDR3 is TGTGCCAGCAGCCCTCGACAGGGCCAAGCGGGTAACTATGGCTACACCTTC.

This chain connects TRBV18 to TRBJ1-4, with 10 bases lining up with TRBD1. The V and J ends lost 3 bases and 4 bases, in that order; junction bases with no gene match: 11. This CDR3 has 18 residues. Germline V gives CDR1 KGHSH, CDR2 LQKENI. This chain's CDR3 is CASSPRDRGLIGNEKLFF. DNA for the CDR3: TGTGCCAGCTCACCCCGGGACAGGGGACTTATAGGTAATGAAAAACTGTTTTTT.

The chain links TRBV5-1 to TRBJ1-3, with TRBD1 as a possible D gene (6 bases). Germline CDR1 SGHRS, CDR2 YFSETQ. The CDR3 is made up of 13 amino acids. V lost 4 bases and J lost 8, with 13 bases in between. The CDR3 coding sequence is TGCGCCAGCAGCCAACAGGGTGGTGACACCATATATTTT. This codes for CASSQQGGDTIYF.

In this sample, this clone turned up once. The rearrangement links TRBV5-4 to TRBJ1-2; D is possibly TRBD1 (5 bases). Germline V CDR1 and CDR2: SGHNT, YYREEE (reference sequence). Deletions cut 0 bases from V and 3 bases from J, with 12 bases between. CDR3 size: 15 residues. Here the CDR3 DNA reads TGTGCCAGCAGCTTGGTATTTGGGACTGACTATGGCTACACCTTC. Translated, it gives CASSLVFGTDYGYTF.

The chain employs TRBV18 and TRBJ2-2; D is undetermined. CDR3 length: 15 amino acids. Deletions cut 6 bases from V and 4 bases from J, with 15 bases between. Germline CDR1 and CDR2: KGHSH and LQKENI. The CDR3 DNA reads TGTGCCAGCTCCCCCTTACCCCGCGGCACCGGGGAGCTGTTTTTT. This gives the protein CASSPLPRGTGELFF.

This sequence joins TRBV6-5 and TRBJ1-2; TRBD1 matches 7 bases. Germline values: CDR1 MNHEY, CDR2 SVGAGI. This CDR3 contains 14 residues. The trim removed 2 bases at V and 5 bases at J, leaving 5 bases unmatched. In nucleotides, the CDR3 is TGTGCCAGCAGTTACAACTCAGGGGGTTATGGCTACACCTTC. This sequence encodes CASSYNSGGYGYTF.

The J gene is TRBJ2-3, the V gene TRBV9, with D perhaps TRBD1 (5 bases). CDR1 SGDLS and CDR2 YYNGEE come from the germline V gene. The V and J ends lost 2 bases and 6 bases respectively, with 13 bases between them. This CDR3 is built from 14 residues. The CDR3 sequence: CASSVLGVVDTQYF. CDR3 in DNA: TGTGCCAGCAGCGTCTTAGGGGTGGTGGATACGCAGTATTTT.

The chain is built from TRBV6-5 and TRBJ2-5, with D possibly being TRBD1 (6 bases). The CDR3 is 14 amino acids. Germline V gene sequence: CDR1 MNHEY, CDR2 SVGAGI. V lost 7 bases and J lost 3, with 15 bases in between. The CDR3 loop is CASNPGHQKETQYF. The CDR3, as DNA: TGTGCCAGCAACCCGGGACACCAAAAAGAGACCCAGTACTTC.

The chain employs TRBV6-5 and TRBJ2-7, with D maybe TRBD2 (6 bases). The CDR3 covers 14 residues. Germline V gives CDR1 MNHEY, CDR2 SVGAGI. The germline V and J ends were trimmed by 5 bases and 2 bases, with 13 bases remaining between them. The CDR3 DNA is TGTGCCAGCAGTGGAGGGGTTACGACCTACGAGCAGTACTTC. Its translation is CASSGGVTTYEQYF.

The chain recombines TRBV7-2 with TRBJ1-1; D is possibly TRBD1 (5 bases). CDR3 length equals 14 residues. In germline, CDR1 is SGHTA, CDR2 FQGNSA. V gave up 7 bases and J gave up 11 bases, with 23 bases separating them. In DNA form, the CDR3 reads TGTGCCAGCATCCTTGGGGGGAGGCAGCGACGGGCTTTCTTT. It encodes CASILGGRQRRAFF.

The rearrangement joins TRBV7-2 to TRBJ2-5, with TRBD2 as a possible D gene (6 bases). The CDR3 length is 16 residues. V was pared by 1 base and J by 2 bases, with 14 bases between. The germline gives CDR1 SGHTA, CDR2 FQGNSA. CDR3 sequence reads: CASSLGGTGEQETQYF. In nucleotides, the CDR3 is TGTGCCAGCAGCTTAGGAGGGACGGGGGAGCAAGAGACCCAGTACTTC.

There are a few counts of this clone. The CDR3 DNA reads TGCGCCAGCAGCTTTCGGGGGAATGGGGGCTACACCTTC. The encoded protein is CASSFRGNGGYTF. V and J are TRBV5-1 and TRBJ1-2; possibly TRBD1 for D (5 bases). Germline V gene sequence: CDR1 SGHRS, CDR2 YFSETQ. The CDR3 has 13 amino acids. The V gene lost 2 bases and the J gene lost 8 bases, with 13 bases spanning the gap.

The chain has TRBV14 and TRBJ2-1; unclear D gene. Trimming stripped 1 base from V and 6 bases from J, with 13 bases between. The CDR3 runs 15 residues. In germline, CDR1 is SGHDN, CDR2 FVKESK. The CDR3 DNA reads as TGTGCCAGCAGCCAAGCTTTTCCAGTCACCAATGAGCAGTTCTTC. This gives the protein CASSQAFPVTNEQFF.

This clone showed up just a few times. The V and J genes are TRBV2 and TRBJ2-5, with TRBD2 matching 8 bases. The trim removed 7 bases at V and 2 bases at J, leaving 9 bases unmatched. In germline, CDR1 is SNHLY, CDR2 FYNNEI. The CDR3 has 15 amino acids. The CDR3 DNA is TGTGCCAGCACCAGGATAGCGGGGCTACAAGAGACCCAGTACTTC. Its translation is CASTRIAGLQETQYF.

The chain joins TRBV18 to TRBJ2-5; TRBD2 matches at 14 bases. The CDR3 has 20 residues. V shed 2 bases, J shed 11 bases, and the junction held 22 bases outside the gene matches. From germline, CDR1 is KGHSH and CDR2 LQKENI. The CDR3 DNA follows: TGTGCCAGCTCACCATCCCCGGGACTAGCGGGAGTAACTGTACGTGGGGAGCAGTACTTC. It encodes CASSPSPGLAGVTVRGEQYF. The variable domain in full, with the rest retrieved from reference TRBV18 and TRBJ2-5, is NAGVMQNPRHLVRRRGQEARLRCSPMKGHSHVYWYRQLPEEGLKFMVYLQKENIIDESGMPKERFSAEFPKEGPSILRIQQVVRGDSAAYFCASSPSPGLAGVTVRGEQYFGPGTRLLVL.

This clone has just one count. The V call is TRBV7-9, the J call TRBJ2-2; the D gene is possibly TRBD2 (5 bases). The CDR3 loop spans 14 amino acids. Trimming took 5 bases from V and 5 from J, leaving 12 bases between them. The germline gives CDR1 SEHNR, CDR2 FQNEAQ (reference sequence). CDR3 nucleotides: TGTGCCAGCAGCCACGAGGGTCTAACCGGGGAGCTGTTTTTT. This translates into CASSHEGLTGELFF.

The rearrangement uses TRBV5-1 and TRBJ1-2, with 8 bases fitting TRBD1. Germline loops: CDR1 SGHRS, CDR2 YFSETQ. V lost 4 bases to trimming and J lost 6 bases; unmatched junction nucleotides: 14. This CDR3 region has 16 residues. The CDR3 coding sequence is TGCGCCAGCAGCCTCTCTTGGTCAGGGGGCGCGGATGGCTACACCTTC. It encodes CASSLSWSGGADGYTF.

The V call is TRBV6-5, the J call TRBJ2-7; 9 nucleotides align to TRBD1. Losses at the gene ends were 5 bases for V and 3 bases for J; bases not matched to a gene: 8. Germline V gives CDR1 MNHEY, CDR2 SVGAGI. The CDR3 has 15 amino acids. CDR3 sequence reads: CASSTSGTGLYEQYF. The CDR3 coding sequence is TGTGCCAGCAGTACTTCCGGGACAGGGCTCTACGAGCAGTACTTC.

Of note for this clone: Germline is not matched at one junction end, which may reflect a read error. The CDR3 region is CSSSLASYEQYF. The CDR3 DNA reads TGTTCCAGCAGCTTAGCCAGCTACGAGCAGTACTTC. The rearrangement links TRBV7-9 to TRBJ2-7, with D uncertain. The CDR3 has 12 amino acids. Germline-derived CDR1 and CDR2 are SEHNR and FQNEAQ (reference sequence).

The chain uses TRBV5-6 and TRBJ2-7, with D unclear. The germline V and J ends were trimmed by 2 bases and 0 bases, with 6 bases remaining between them. The CDR3 covers 13 residues. Per germline, CDR1 SGHDT and CDR2 YYEEEE. The DNA of the CDR3 is TGTGCCAGCAGCTTTTGGAGCTCCTACGAGCAGTACTTC. This sequence encodes CASSFWSSYEQYF.

In its sample, this clone was seen a few times. The chain employs TRBV27 and TRBJ1-1, with TRBD1 as a possible D gene (5 bases). Trimming left V 8 bases short and J 1 base short, with 11 bases between. CDR1 and CDR2 from the germline V gene are MNHEY and SMNVEV (reference sequence). The CDR3 contains 13 residues. This CDR3 is CASLGGENTEAFF. CDR3 nucleotide sequence: TGTGCCAGCCTGGGGGGGGAGAACACTGAAGCTTTCTTT.

This clone was counted a few times. This chain connects TRBV5-1 to TRBJ2-3, with 14 bases lining up with TRBD2. The CDR3 totals 17 residues. CDR1 is SGHRS and CDR2 is YFSETQ in the germline V gene. Unmatched junction bases numbered 1, after V lost 0 bases and J lost 1 base. The chain's CDR3 is CASSLGGLAGGTDTQYF. The CDR3 region has the DNA TGCGCCAGCAGCTTGGGGGGACTAGCGGGAGGCACAGATACGCAGTATTTT.